This passage covers 8 T cell receptor beta chains from one sample sequenced in a study of shared clonotypes between healthy human individuals. The protocol was immunoSEQ multiplex PCR, while the TCRdb copy is restricted to in-frame clones and leaves out a portion. The sample includes millions of clones, 85% to 95% of them seen just once. Sequencing was performed on naive CD4+ T cells sorted from blood. The subset denotes: CD45RA+ positively selected. The origin of the receptors is a young man in good health.

The genes are TRBV30 and TRBJ1-1, with 8 positions matching TRBD1. Germline-derived CDR1 and CDR2 are GTSNPN and SVGIG (reference sequence). Losses at the gene ends were 1 base for V and 3 bases for J; bases not matched to a gene: 1. The CDR3 consists of 13 residues. CDR3 in DNA: TGTGCCTGGAGTGGGGACAGGTACACTGAAGCTTTCTTT. Protein: CAWSGDRYTEAFF.

This sequence joins TRBV20-1 and TRBJ2-1; D is possibly TRBD1 (5 bases). V lost 5 bases to trimming and J lost 5 bases, with 7 bases between them. The CDR3 has 11 amino acids. Germline assignment: CDR1 DFQATT and CDR2 SNEGSKA (reference sequence). As DNA, the CDR3 is TGCAGTGCTTCCAGGGACAATGAGCAGTTCTTC. This sequence encodes CSASRDNEQFF.

V gene TRBV13 combines with J gene TRBJ2-7; TRBD2 agrees at 14 bases. Germline V gene lookup returns CDR1 PRHDT and CDR2 FYEKMQ (reference sequence). Unmatched junction bases numbered 5, after V lost 5 bases and J lost 2 bases. The CDR3 spans 16 residues. In nucleotides, the CDR3 is TGTGCCAGCAGCCGGGGACTAGCGGGGGATCCCTACGAGCAGTACTTC. This gives the protein CASSRGLAGDPYEQYF.

Turning to this clone: Distinct nucleotide sequences in the sample also encode this CDR3. The chain uses TRBV19 and TRBJ2-7; D is unresolved. Germline V gene lookup returns CDR1 LNHDA and CDR2 SQIVND (reference sequence). CDR3 size: 14 residues. Deletions cut 3 bases from V and 2 bases from J, with 11 bases between. This CDR3 is CASSIGGKTYEQYF. Here the CDR3 DNA reads TGTGCCAGTAGTATCGGTGGCAAGACCTACGAGCAGTACTTC.

In DNA form, the CDR3 reads TGTGCCAGCAGCGTAGGTGCAGGGCAACACAATGAGCAGTTCTTC. Translated, it gives CASSVGAGQHNEQFF. The chain uses TRBV9 and TRBJ2-1; tentative D call: TRBD1 (5 bases). V lost 0 bases and J lost 5, with 12 bases in between. CDR1 is SGDLS, CDR2 YYNGEE, per germline. The CDR3 spans 15 residues.

The rearrangement uses TRBV19 and TRBJ2-4, with D possibly being TRBD1 (6 bases). V lost 0 bases and J 6 bases, leaving 12 bases between the germline ends. This CDR3 region has 15 residues. Germline loops: CDR1 LNHDA, CDR2 SQIVND (reference sequence). The CDR3 nucleotides read TGTGCCAGTAGTATAGAGGGCAGGGGTTCAAACATTCAGTACTTC. Amino acids: CASSIEGRGSNIQYF.

This rearrangement joins TRBV27 to TRBJ2-1, with 12 positions matching TRBD2. Germline V gene sequence: CDR1 MNHEY, CDR2 SMNVEV (reference sequence). This CDR3 region has 15 residues. Trimming took 5 bases from V and 9 from J; bases not matched to a gene: 8. In nucleotides, the CDR3 is TGTGCCAGCAGTCCGAGGACTAGCGGGGTAGGTGAGCAGTTCTTC. It is translated as CASSPRTSGVGEQFF.

This clone came up once. The chain carries TRBV11-2 and TRBJ2-2; 9 bases map to TRBD1. CDR1 and CDR2 from the germline V gene are SGHAT and FQNNGV. The CDR3 is made up of 11 amino acids. V trimming: 10 bases; J trimming: 13 bases; junction bases outside the gene matches: 7. The CDR3: CANGEDRGLFF. In nucleotides, the CDR3 is TGTGCCAATGGAGAGGACAGGGGGCTGTTTTTT.